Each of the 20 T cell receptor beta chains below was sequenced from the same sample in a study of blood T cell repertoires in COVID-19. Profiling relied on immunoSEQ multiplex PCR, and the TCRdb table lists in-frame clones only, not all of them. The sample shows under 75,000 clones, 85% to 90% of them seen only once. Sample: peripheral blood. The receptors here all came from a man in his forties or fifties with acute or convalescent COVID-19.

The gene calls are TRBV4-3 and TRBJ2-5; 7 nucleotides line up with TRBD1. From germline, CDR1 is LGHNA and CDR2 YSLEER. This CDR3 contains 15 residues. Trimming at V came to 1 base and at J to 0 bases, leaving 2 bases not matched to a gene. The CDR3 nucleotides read TGCGCCAGCAGCCAAGGGGGACAGAACCAAGAGACCCAGTACTTC. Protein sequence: CASSQGGQNQETQYF.

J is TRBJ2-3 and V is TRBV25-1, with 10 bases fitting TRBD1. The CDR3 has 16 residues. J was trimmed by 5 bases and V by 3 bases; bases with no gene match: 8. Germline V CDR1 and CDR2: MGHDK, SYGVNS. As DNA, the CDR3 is TGTGCCAGCAGTGAGTCCGGGACAGGGGTACGAGATACGCAGTATTTT. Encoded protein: CASSESGTGVRDTQYF.

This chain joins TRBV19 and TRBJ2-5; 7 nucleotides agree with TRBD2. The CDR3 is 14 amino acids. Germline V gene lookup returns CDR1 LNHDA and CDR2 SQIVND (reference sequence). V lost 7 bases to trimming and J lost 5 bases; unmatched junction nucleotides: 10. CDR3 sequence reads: CASMEAGERETQYF. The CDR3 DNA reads TGTGCCAGTATGGAGGCGGGAGAAAGGGAGACCCAGTACTTC.

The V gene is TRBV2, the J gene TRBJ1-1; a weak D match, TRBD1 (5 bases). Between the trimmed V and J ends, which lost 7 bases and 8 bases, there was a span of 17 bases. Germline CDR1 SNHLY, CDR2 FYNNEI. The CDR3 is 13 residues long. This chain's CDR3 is CASTNLIDREAFF. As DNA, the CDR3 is TGTGCCAGCACTAACCTGATAGACAGAGAAGCTTTCTTT.

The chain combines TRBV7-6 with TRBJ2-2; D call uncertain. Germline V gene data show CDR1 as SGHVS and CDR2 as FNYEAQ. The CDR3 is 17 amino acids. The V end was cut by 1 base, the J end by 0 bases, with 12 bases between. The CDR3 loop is CASSLVRYDANTGELFF. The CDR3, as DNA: TGTGCCAGCAGCTTAGTGCGGTACGACGCGAACACCGGGGAGCTGTTTTTT.

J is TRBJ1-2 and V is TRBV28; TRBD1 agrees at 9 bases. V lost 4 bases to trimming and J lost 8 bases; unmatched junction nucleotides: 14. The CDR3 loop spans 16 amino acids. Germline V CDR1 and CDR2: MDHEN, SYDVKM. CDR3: CASSSPSPGQGGGYTF. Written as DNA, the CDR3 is TGTGCCAGCAGTTCCCCATCGCCGGGACAGGGTGGCGGCTACACCTTC.

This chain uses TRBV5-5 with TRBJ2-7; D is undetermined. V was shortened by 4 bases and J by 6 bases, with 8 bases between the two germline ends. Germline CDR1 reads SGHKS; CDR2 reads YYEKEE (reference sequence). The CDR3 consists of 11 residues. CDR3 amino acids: CASSIRLEQYF. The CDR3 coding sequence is TGTGCCAGCAGCATCCGTCTCGAGCAGTACTTC.

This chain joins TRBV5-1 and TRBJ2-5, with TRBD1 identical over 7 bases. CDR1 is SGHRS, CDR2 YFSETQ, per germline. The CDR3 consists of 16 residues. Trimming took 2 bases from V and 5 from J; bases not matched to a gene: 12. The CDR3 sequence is CASSLQGNLRGETQYF. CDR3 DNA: TGCGCCAGCAGCTTACAGGGCAACCTCAGGGGGGAGACCCAGTACTTC.

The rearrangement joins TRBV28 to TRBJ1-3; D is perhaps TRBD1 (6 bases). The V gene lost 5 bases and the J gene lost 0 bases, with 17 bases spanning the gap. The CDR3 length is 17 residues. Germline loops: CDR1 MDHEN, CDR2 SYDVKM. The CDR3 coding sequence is TGTGCCAGCAGTCCCCCGGGGGGGGCGAGCTCTGGAAACACCATATATTTT. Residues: CASSPPGGASSGNTIYF. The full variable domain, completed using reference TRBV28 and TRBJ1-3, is DVKVTQSSRYLVKRTGEKVFLECVQDMDHENMFWYRQDPGLGLRLIYFSYDVKMKEKGDIPEGYSVSREKKERFSLILESASTNQTSMYLCASSPPGGASSGNTIYFGEGSWLTVV.

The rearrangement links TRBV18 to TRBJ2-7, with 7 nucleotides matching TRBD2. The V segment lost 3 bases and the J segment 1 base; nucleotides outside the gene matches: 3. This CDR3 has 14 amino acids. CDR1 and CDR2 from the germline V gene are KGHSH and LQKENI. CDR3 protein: CASSPGLNSYEQYV. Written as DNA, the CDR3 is TGTGCCAGCTCACCGGGACTAAATTCCTACGAGCAGTACGTC.

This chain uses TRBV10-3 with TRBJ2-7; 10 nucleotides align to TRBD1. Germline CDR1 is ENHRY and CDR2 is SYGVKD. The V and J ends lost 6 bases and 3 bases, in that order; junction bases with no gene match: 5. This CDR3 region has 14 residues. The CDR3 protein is CAISQGDRGYEQYV. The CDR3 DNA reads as TGTGCCATCAGCCAGGGGGACAGGGGCTACGAGCAGTACGTC.

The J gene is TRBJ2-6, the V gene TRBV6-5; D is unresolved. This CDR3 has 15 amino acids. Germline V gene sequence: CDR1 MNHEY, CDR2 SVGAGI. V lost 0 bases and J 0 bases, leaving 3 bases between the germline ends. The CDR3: CASSYSGSGANVLTF. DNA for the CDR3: TGTGCCAGCAGTTACTCCGGCTCTGGGGCCAACGTCCTGACTTTC.

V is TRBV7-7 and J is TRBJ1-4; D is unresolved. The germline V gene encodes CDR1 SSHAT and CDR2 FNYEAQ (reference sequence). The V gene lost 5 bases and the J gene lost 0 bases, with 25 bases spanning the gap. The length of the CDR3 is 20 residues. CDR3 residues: CASSSLNGRETLATNEKLFF. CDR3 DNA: TGTGCCAGCAGCAGCCTCAACGGACGGGAAACCTTAGCAACTAATGAAAAACTGTTTTTT. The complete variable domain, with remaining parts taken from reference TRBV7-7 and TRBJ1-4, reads GAGVSQSPRYKVTKRGQDVTLRCDPISSHATLYWYQQALGQGPEFLTYFNYEAQPDKSGLPSDRFSAERPEGSISTLTIQRTEQRDSAMYRCASSSLNGRETLATNEKLFFGSGTQLSVL.

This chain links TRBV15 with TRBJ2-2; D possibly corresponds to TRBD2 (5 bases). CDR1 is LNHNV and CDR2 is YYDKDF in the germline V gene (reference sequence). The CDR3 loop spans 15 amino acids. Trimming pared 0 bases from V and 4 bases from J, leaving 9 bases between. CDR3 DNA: TGTGCCACCAGCAGAGATCTGGCGGGCACCGGGGAGCTGTTTTTT. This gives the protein CATSRDLAGTGELFF.

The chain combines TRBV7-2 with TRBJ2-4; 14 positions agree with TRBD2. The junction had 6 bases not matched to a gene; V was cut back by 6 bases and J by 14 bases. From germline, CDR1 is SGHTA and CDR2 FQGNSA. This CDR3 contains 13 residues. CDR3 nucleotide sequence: TGTGCCAGCAGGAGACTAGCGGGAGGGTTTGAGTACTTC. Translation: CASRRLAGGFEYF.

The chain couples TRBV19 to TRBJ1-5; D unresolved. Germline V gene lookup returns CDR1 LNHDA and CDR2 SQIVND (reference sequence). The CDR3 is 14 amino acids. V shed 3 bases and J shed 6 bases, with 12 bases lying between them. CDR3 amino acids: CASSILEASQPQHF. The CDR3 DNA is TGTGCCAGTAGTATTCTAGAGGCCAGTCAGCCCCAGCATTTT. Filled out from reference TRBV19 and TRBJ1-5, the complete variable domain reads DGGITQSPKYLFRKEGQNVTLSCEQNLNHDAMYWYRQDPGQGLRLIYYSQIVNDFQKGDIAEGYSVSREKKESFPLTVTSAQKNPTAFYLCASSILEASQPQHFGDGTRLSIL.

Here the CDR3 reads CASSTGTEVIDEQYF. For the CDR3, the DNA is TGTGCCAGCAGCACAGGGACAGAGGTGATAGACGAGCAGTACTTC. The rearrangement uses TRBV5-4 and TRBJ2-7, with 7 bases lining up with TRBD1. The CDR3 contains 15 residues. Germline V gives CDR1 SGHNT, CDR2 YYREEE (reference sequence). The V segment lost 4 bases and the J segment 5 bases; nucleotides outside the gene matches: 12.

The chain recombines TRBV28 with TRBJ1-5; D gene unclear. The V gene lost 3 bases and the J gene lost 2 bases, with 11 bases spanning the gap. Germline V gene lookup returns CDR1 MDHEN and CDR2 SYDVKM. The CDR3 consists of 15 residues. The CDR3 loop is CASSFPGIGNQPQHF. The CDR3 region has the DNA TGTGCCAGCAGTTTCCCGGGAATTGGCAATCAGCCCCAGCATTTT.

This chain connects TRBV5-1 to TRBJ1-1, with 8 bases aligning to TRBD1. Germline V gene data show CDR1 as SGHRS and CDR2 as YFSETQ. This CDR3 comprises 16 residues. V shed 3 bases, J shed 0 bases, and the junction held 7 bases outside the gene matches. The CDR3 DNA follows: TGCGCCAGCAGCTCGGGACAGGTGCTTATGAACACTGAAGCTTTCTTT. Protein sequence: CASSSGQVLMNTEAFF. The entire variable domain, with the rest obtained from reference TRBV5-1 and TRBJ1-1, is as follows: KAGVTQTPRYLIKTRGQQVTLSCSPISGHRSVSWYQQTPGQGLQFLFEYFSETQRNKGNFPGRFSGRQFSNSRSEMNVSTLELGDSALYLCASSSGQVLMNTEAFFGQGTRLTVV.

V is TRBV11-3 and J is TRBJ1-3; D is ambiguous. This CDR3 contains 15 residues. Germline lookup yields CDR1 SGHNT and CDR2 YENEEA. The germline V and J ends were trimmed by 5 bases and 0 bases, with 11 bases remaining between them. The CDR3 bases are TGTGCCAGCAGCCGTACAAGTTACTCTGGAAACACCATATATTTT. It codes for CASSRTSYSGNTIYF.